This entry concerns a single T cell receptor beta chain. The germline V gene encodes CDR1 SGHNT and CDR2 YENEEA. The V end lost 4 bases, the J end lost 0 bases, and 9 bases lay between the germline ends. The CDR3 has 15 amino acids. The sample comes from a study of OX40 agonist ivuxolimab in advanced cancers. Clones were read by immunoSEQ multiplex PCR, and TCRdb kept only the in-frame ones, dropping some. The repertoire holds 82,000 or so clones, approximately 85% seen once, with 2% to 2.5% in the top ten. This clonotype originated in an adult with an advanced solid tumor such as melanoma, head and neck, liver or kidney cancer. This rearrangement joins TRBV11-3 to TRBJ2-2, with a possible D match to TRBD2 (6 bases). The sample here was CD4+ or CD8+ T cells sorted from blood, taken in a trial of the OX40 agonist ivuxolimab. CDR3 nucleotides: TGTGCCAGCAGCTCGCCGGGGGCGAACACCGGGGAGCTGTTTTTT. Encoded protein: CASSSPGANTGELFF.